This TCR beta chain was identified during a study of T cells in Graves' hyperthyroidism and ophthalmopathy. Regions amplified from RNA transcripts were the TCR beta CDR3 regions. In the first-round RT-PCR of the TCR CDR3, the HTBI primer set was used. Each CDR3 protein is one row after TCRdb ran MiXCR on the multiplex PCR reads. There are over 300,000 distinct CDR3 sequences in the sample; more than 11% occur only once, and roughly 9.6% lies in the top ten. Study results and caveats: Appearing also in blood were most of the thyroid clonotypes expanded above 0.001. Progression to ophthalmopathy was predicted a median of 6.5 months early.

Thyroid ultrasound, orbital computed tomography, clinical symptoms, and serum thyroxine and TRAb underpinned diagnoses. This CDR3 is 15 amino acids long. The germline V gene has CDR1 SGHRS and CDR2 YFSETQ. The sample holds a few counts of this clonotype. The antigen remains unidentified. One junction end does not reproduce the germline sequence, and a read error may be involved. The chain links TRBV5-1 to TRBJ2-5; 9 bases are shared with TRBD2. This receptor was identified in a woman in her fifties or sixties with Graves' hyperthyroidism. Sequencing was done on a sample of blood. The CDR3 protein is CAGSLGLAGQETQYF. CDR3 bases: TGCGCCGGCAGCCTGGGGCTAGCGGGACAAGAGACCCAGTACTTC.